A single sample is the source of the 28 T cell receptor beta chains below, sequenced in a study of control samples from healthy donors and cancer patients (dated by TCRdb to 2018 to 2021). To prepare the library, the immunoSEQ multiplex PCR assay was applied. Imported from immuneACCESS, the table was reduced by TCRdb to in-frame sequences with V and J called. These copies leave out some clones; in studies compared against another copy, an unresolved V gene accounts for under half, and the cause of the remainder is not known. Here the sample has about 110,000 clones; roughly 90% occur a single time. The ten biggest clones cover 3.7% of the sample. Sequenced sample: PBMCs. The receptors stem from a woman aged 55-75 years with lung cancer.

The rearrangement uses TRBV27 and TRBJ2-4; D not certain. CDR3 length: 15 amino acids. The V gene lost 6 bases and the J gene lost 0 bases, with 12 bases spanning the gap. From germline, CDR1 is MNHEY and CDR2 SMNVEV (reference sequence). The CDR3: CASSQMAGAKNIQYF. CDR3 bases: TGTGCCAGCAGCCAGATGGCAGGAGCCAAAAACATTCAGTACTTC.

As concerns this clone: The junction departs from the called germline gene at one end, perhaps through a read error. The chain employs TRBV12-3 or TRBV12-4 and TRBJ2-7, with TRBD1 matching 9 bases. The CDR3 extends over 11 amino acids. The CDR3 DNA reads TGTGCCAGCAGTTACAGGGACAGGGTCAACTTC. The encoded protein is CASSYRDRVNF.

This clone has only one observation. The chain carries TRBV7-8 and TRBJ1-6; D is uncertain. This CDR3 comprises 14 residues. Trimming cost V 2 bases and J 8 bases, with 10 bases left between them. CDR1 SGHVS and CDR2 FQNEAQ come from the germline V gene. The CDR3 protein is CASSLLVQDSPLHF. The CDR3 DNA reads as TGTGCCAGCAGCTTATTGGTTCAGGATTCACCCCTCCACTTT.

The chain is built from TRBV7-9 and TRBJ2-7, with 11 bases identical to TRBD2. With V trimmed by 4 bases and J by 3 bases, 2 bases remained unmatched. Germline V gene data show CDR1 as SEHNR and CDR2 as FQNEAQ (reference sequence). This CDR3 is built from 14 residues. This CDR3 reads CASSSLAGGYEQYF. CDR3 bases: TGTGCCAGCAGCTCCCTAGCGGGAGGCTACGAGCAGTACTTC.

This clone showed up just once. V gene TRBV30 combines with J gene TRBJ2-5; no firm D call. V was trimmed by 1 base and J by 2 bases, leaving 11 bases between them. The CDR3 spans 14 residues. The germline gives CDR1 GTSNPN, CDR2 SVGIG (reference sequence). The CDR3: CAWSDPRWQETQYF. CDR3 nucleotide sequence: TGTGCCTGGAGTGACCCCCGATGGCAAGAGACCCAGTACTTC.

This clone was observed a single time. Here the CDR3 DNA reads TGTGCCAGCCTAGGGGGCAGGGGCGGGTCCTCTGGAAACACCATATATTTT. Translated, it gives CASLGGRGGSSGNTIYF. The chain joins TRBV3-1 (or the pseudogene TRBV3-2) to TRBJ1-3; 7 bases align to TRBD1. After removal of 8 bases from V and 0 bases from J, the junction contained 13 bases not matched to a gene. There are 17 residues in the CDR3. Germline V CDR1 and CDR2: LGHDT, YNNKEL (reference sequence).

The V call is TRBV4-1, the J call TRBJ1-2; no firm D call. This CDR3 comprises 15 residues. Per germline, CDR1 MGHRA and CDR2 YSYEKL. V was clipped by 0 bases and J by 0 bases, with 8 bases between them. The CDR3 loop is CASSQDWSSNYGYTF. For the CDR3, the DNA is TGCGCCAGCAGCCAAGATTGGTCGTCTAACTATGGCTACACCTTC.

V gene TRBV5-4 combines with J gene TRBJ2-5; 9 positions match TRBD1. V shed 4 bases and J 5 bases; nucleotides not matched to a gene: 12. The germline V gene has CDR1 SGHNT and CDR2 YYREEE (reference sequence). The CDR3 sequence is 16 residues long. In DNA form, the CDR3 reads TGTGCCAGCAGCACCGGCCTGGACAGGGGATGGGAGACCCAGTACTTC. Residues: CASSTGLDRGWETQYF.

The chain links TRBV28 to TRBJ1-5, with D maybe TRBD1 (6 bases). Between the trimmed V and J ends, which lost 2 bases and 1 base, there was a span of 15 bases. The CDR3 contains 17 residues. From germline, CDR1 is MDHEN and CDR2 SYDVKM. The CDR3 loop reads CASSLPLAQGSNQPQHF. As DNA, the CDR3 is TGTGCCAGCAGTTTACCCCTCGCGCAGGGGAGCAATCAGCCCCAGCATTTT.

V and J are TRBV5-1 and TRBJ2-2; TRBD2 agrees at 11 bases. This CDR3 is built from 15 residues. V shed 2 bases, J shed 5 bases, and the junction held 2 bases outside the gene matches. Germline values: CDR1 SGHRS, CDR2 YFSETQ. This CDR3 reads CASSFSGRDTGELFF. CDR3 DNA sequence: TGCGCCAGCAGCTTTAGCGGGAGGGATACCGGGGAGCTGTTTTTT.

V gene TRBV6-5 combines with J gene TRBJ2-7; TRBD2 aligns across 7 bases. The CDR3 is made up of 14 amino acids. J lost 5 bases, V lost 10 bases, and 14 bases had no gene match. CDR1 and CDR2 from the germline V gene are MNHEY and SVGAGI. CDR3 coding DNA: TGTGCCACCCTAAATCCCGCGGGAGCGGACGAGCAGTACTTC. It is translated as CATLNPAGADEQYF.

The chain links TRBV24-1 to TRBJ1-5; D gene unclear. V was shortened by 5 bases and J by 0 bases, with 7 bases between the two germline ends. The CDR3 consists of 14 residues. CDR1 KGHDR and CDR2 SFDVKD come from the germline V gene. CDR3: CATSGTVSNQPQHF. As DNA, the CDR3 is TGTGCCACCAGTGGGACGGTTAGCAATCAGCCCCAGCATTTT.

The chain is built from TRBV5-1 and TRBJ1-4; no clear D. Trimming pared 2 bases from V and 3 bases from J, leaving 14 bases between. This CDR3 is built from 16 residues. Germline V gene sequence: CDR1 SGHRS, CDR2 YFSETQ. The CDR3 is CASSLGGRGSNEKLFF. CDR3 coding DNA: TGCGCCAGCAGCTTAGGAGGGCGCGGCTCTAATGAAAAACTGTTTTTT.

The chain is built from TRBV7-8 and TRBJ2-1, with 10 bases lining up with TRBD2. The CDR3 is 19 amino acids. Germline CDR1 reads SGHVS; CDR2 reads FQNEAQ. J lost 4 bases, V lost 3 bases, and 15 bases had no gene match. CDR3 sequence reads: CASSLGRVAGGPGYNEQFF. CDR3 coding DNA: TGTGCCAGCAGCTTGGGGCGGGTAGCGGGGGGACCAGGTTACAATGAGCAGTTCTTC.

The rearrangement links TRBV7-2 to TRBJ2-2, with D possibly TRBD2 on 5 matching bases. Trimming took off 3 bases at V and 7 bases at J, with 12 bases between the two ends. The length of the CDR3 is 14 residues. Looked up from germline, CDR1 is SGHTA and CDR2 is FQGNSA. The CDR3: CASSFNLAGGELFF. The CDR3 nucleotides are TGTGCCAGCAGCTTTAATCTCGCGGGCGGGGAGCTGTTTTTT.

The chain uses TRBV11-3 and TRBJ1-2; D is possibly TRBD1 (6 bases). V lost 5 bases to trimming and J lost 8 bases, with 15 bases between them. Germline V gene data show CDR1 as SGHNT and CDR2 as YENEEA. The CDR3 extends over 13 amino acids. CDR3 bases: TGTGCCAGCAGCCAAGCAACAGGGAACGGCTACACCTTC. Amino acids: CASSQATGNGYTF.

This chain links TRBV5-3 with TRBJ2-1, with D possibly matching TRBD2 (7 bases). TRBV5-3 carries the ORF label, with uncertain function. The CDR3 sequence is 20 residues long. Trimming removed 7 bases from V and 5 bases from J, with 34 bases in between. The CDR3 spells CARGHSGGPGPHDRHNEQFF. CDR3 DNA: TGTGCCAGAGGACACTCGGGAGGCCCCGGTCCACATGACAGGCACAATGAGCAGTTCTTC.

V is TRBV29-1 and J is TRBJ2-7; 10 bases are a match to TRBD2. V lost 2 bases to trimming and J lost 5 bases; unmatched junction nucleotides: 9. This CDR3 spans 15 amino acids. The germline V gene encodes CDR1 SQVTM and CDR2 ANQGSEA. CDR3 in DNA: TGCAGCGTTGAAAAACCGACTAGCGGGCGGAACGAGCAGTACTTC. This translates into CSVEKPTSGRNEQYF.

Notes on this clone: The same CDR3 is also encoded by other DNA sequences in this sample. The chain is built from TRBV27 and TRBJ2-7; the D is unclear. Trimming took off 4 bases at V and 0 bases at J, with 1 base between the two ends. The CDR3 runs to 11 residues. Germline CDR1 is MNHEY and CDR2 is SMNVEV (reference sequence). In DNA, the CDR3 is TGTGCCAGCAGTTCCTCCTACGAGCAGTACTTC. It encodes CASSSSYEQYF.

This chain connects TRBV2 to TRBJ2-3, with TRBD2 matching 12 bases. The CDR3 consists of 15 residues. The junction had 5 bases not matched to a gene; V was cut back by 8 bases and J by 2 bases. Germline V gene sequence: CDR1 SNHLY, CDR2 FYNNEI. CDR3 sequence reads: CASSGLAGITDTQYF. DNA of the CDR3: TGTGCCAGCTCAGGACTAGCGGGGATCACAGATACGCAGTATTTT.

The genes are TRBV6-5 and TRBJ1-5; D gene unclear. The CDR3 spans 15 residues. V gave up 6 bases and J gave up 2 bases, with 14 bases separating them. Germline V gene sequence: CDR1 MNHEY, CDR2 SVGAGI. The chain's CDR3 is CASRRWGYGNQPQHF. DNA of the CDR3: TGTGCCAGCAGAAGGTGGGGATATGGCAATCAGCCCCAGCATTTT.

This chain uses TRBV11-2 with TRBJ1-1; D is ambiguous. V lost 1 base, J lost 8 bases, and 8 bases lay in between. CDR1 and CDR2 from the germline V gene are SGHAT and FQNNGV. The CDR3 extends over 12 amino acids. Here the CDR3 DNA reads TGTGCCAGCAGCTTAGGGGAGTGGGAAGCTTTCTTT. It specifies CASSLGEWEAFF.

The chain carries TRBV4-3 and TRBJ2-7; TRBD2 aligns across 7 bases. This CDR3 contains 17 residues. The trim removed 0 bases at V and 1 base at J, leaving 9 bases unmatched. The V gene's germline CDR1 is LGHNA and CDR2 YSLEER. CDR3 DNA sequence: TGCGCCAGCAGCCAAGAGGGAGGGCTAGCCGATTCCTACGAGCAGTACTTC. It codes for CASSQEGGLADSYEQYF.

This chain connects TRBV19 to TRBJ1-5, with D possibly matching TRBD1 (5 bases). The CDR3 is 16 amino acids. CDR1 is LNHDA and CDR2 is SQIVND in the germline V gene (reference sequence). Trimming cost V 6 bases and J 0 bases, with 15 bases left between them. DNA for the CDR3: TGTGCCAGTAGGAGTGACAGAGCTTATAGCAATCAGCCCCAGCATTTT. Translation: CASRSDRAYSNQPQHF.

The chain carries TRBV9 and TRBJ2-7; D may correspond to TRBD1 or TRBD2 (5 bases each). The CDR3 totals 14 residues. Germline V lookup: CDR1 SGDLS, CDR2 YYNGEE. Trimming removed 4 bases from V and 9 bases from J, with 20 bases in between. The CDR3 loop is CASSPDGEGDRQYF. CDR3 DNA: TGTGCCAGCAGCCCCGACGGCGAGGGAGACAGGCAGTACTTC.

The V gene is TRBV9, the J gene TRBJ2-7; TRBD2 agrees at 9 bases. Germline V gene lookup returns CDR1 SGDLS and CDR2 YYNGEE. V dropped 3 bases and J dropped 7; count of bases not matched to a gene: 23. The CDR3 has 19 amino acids. The CDR3: CASSAEGALSGGRAGEQYF. The CDR3 bases are TGTGCCAGCAGCGCAGAGGGGGCCTTAAGCGGCGGGAGGGCCGGTGAGCAGTACTTC.

J is TRBJ1-1 and V is TRBV7-9; D is possibly TRBD1 (5 bases). Trimming took 9 bases from V and 1 from J, leaving 12 bases between them. The CDR3 is 13 residues long. Germline loops: CDR1 SEHNR, CDR2 FQNEAQ (reference sequence). CDR3 residues: CASNWDGNTEAFF. The CDR3 nucleotides read TGTGCCAGTAACTGGGACGGGAACACTGAAGCTTTCTTT.

The chain is built from TRBV14 and TRBJ1-2; D not certain. Trimming removed 0 bases from V and 8 bases from J, with 16 bases in between. Germline V gene lookup returns CDR1 SGHDN and CDR2 FVKESK. This CDR3 has 15 residues. In DNA, the CDR3 is TGTGCCAGCAGCCAAGAGTGGACCGCTACTGGCGGCTACACCTTC. The encoded protein is CASSQEWTATGGYTF.